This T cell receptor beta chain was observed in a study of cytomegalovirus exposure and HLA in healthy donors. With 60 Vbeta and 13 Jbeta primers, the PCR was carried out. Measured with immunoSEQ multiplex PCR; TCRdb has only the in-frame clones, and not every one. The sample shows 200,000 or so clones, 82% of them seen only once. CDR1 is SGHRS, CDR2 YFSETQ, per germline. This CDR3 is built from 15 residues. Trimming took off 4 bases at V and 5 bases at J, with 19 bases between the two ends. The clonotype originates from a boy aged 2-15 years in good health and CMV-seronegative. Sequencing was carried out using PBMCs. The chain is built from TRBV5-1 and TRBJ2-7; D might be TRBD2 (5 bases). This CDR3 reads CASSPQAGDFDEQYF. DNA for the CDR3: TGCGCCAGCAGCCCTCAAGCCGGGGATTTCGACGAGCAGTACTTC.